This T cell receptor (beta chain) was sequenced for a study of blood T cell repertoires in COVID-19. About the study: Samples taken during acute and convalescent COVID-19 were collected in the United States, Italy and Spain. PBMCs, B-cell-depleted T cells, or T cells were the source of the cDNA or gDNA that made up the material.

Under the authors' procedure: Quantification of nucleated cells was approximated via reference gene primer amplification. The table came from immunoSEQ multiplex PCR; TCRdb's copy has only in-frame clones and leaves some out. The D gene and trimming were derived from the DNA, and the V and J assignments and clone size from that table. The table includes approximately 77,000 clones, approximately 90% detected once. This CDR3 is 15 amino acids long. V trimming: 5 bases; J trimming: 4 bases; junction bases outside the gene matches: 10. Germline CDR1 and CDR2: SGHAT and FQDESV (reference sequence). The sequencing sample was made of peripheral blood. The TCR originated in a man between 50 and 59 years old with active COVID-19. The chain carries TRBV11-1 and TRBJ2-5, with 7 positions matching TRBD1. In DNA, the CDR3 is TGTGCCAGCAGCCGTCAACAGGGGCCTGGAGAGACCCAGTACTTC. Residues: CASSRQQGPGETQYF.